This T cell receptor beta chain was recorded in a study of CD8 T cells in Susac syndrome. Study-wide results and caveats: The study recognized that its TCR sequencing and HLA analysis covered a relatively small number of individuals.

A remark on this clonotype: Its antigen is currently unknown.

The germline V and J ends were trimmed by 6 bases and 5 bases, with 5 bases remaining between them. Germline V gene data show CDR1 as MDHEN and CDR2 as SYDVKM. The length of the CDR3 is 11 residues. An amount of RNA that ranged from roughly 0.5 to 1 ug was reverse transcribed with random hexamers. TCRdb fed the immunoSEQ multiplex PCR reads into MiXCR, producing one record per CDR3 protein. This table has around 110,000 distinct CDR3 sequences, around 96% appearing once. TCR beta from blood CD8+ and CD4+ T cells was sequenced. Sequencing was done on a sample of CD4+ T cells from PBMCs. The TCR was taken from a human donor with Susac syndrome. V gene TRBV28 combines with J gene TRBJ1-5, with unresolved D. The CDR3 DNA reads as TGTGCCAGCAGCGACCATCAGCCCCAGCATTTT. Encoded protein: CASSDHQPQHF.